These 27 T cell receptor beta chains came from one sample sequenced in a study of cytomegalovirus exposure and HLA in healthy donors. Measured with immunoSEQ multiplex PCR; TCRdb has only the in-frame clones, and not every one. The repertoire consists of over 200,000 clones, with 80% to 90% occurring once and the leading ten covering approximately 2.9%. The sample was PBMCs. The receptors stem from a woman aged 18 to 35 in good health and CMV-seronegative.

Turning to this clone: Other DNA sequences from this sample encode an identical CDR3 as well. The rearrangement uses TRBV27 and TRBJ1-2; D is perhaps TRBD1 (5 bases). There are 13 residues in the CDR3. Germline CDR1 reads MNHEY; CDR2 reads SMNVEV (reference sequence). V was pared by 2 bases and J by 2 bases, with 6 bases between. The CDR3 sequence: CASSLRGNYGYTF. The CDR3 nucleotides are TGTGCCAGCAGTTTACGGGGGAACTATGGCTACACCTTC.

This chain joins TRBV19 and TRBJ1-4, with D hard to call. This CDR3 spans 13 amino acids. The V gene's germline CDR1 is LNHDA and CDR2 SQIVND (reference sequence). Trimming removed 7 bases at V and 7 bases at J, with 13 bases between. CDR3 nucleotides: TGTGCCAGTACCACGGGTGGAGTTGAAAAACTGTTTTTT. Protein: CASTTGGVEKLFF. The whole variable domain, filled in from reference TRBV19 and TRBJ1-4, reads DGGITQSPKYLFRKEGQNVTLSCEQNLNHDAMYWYRQDPGQGLRLIYYSQIVNDFQKGDIAEGYSVSREKKESFPLTVTSAQKNPTAFYLCASTTGGVEKLFFGSGTQLSVL.

The chain combines TRBV19 with TRBJ1-5; D is uncertain. V was cut by 5 bases and J by 0 bases, with 14 bases left in between. The germline V gene has CDR1 LNHDA and CDR2 SQIVND (reference sequence). The CDR3 covers 16 residues. CDR3 loop: CASSSLEANSNQPQHF. CDR3 DNA: TGTGCCAGTAGTTCCCTGGAGGCGAATAGCAATCAGCCCCAGCATTTT.

The rearrangement joins TRBV7-2 to TRBJ1-1, with 8 bases fitting TRBD1. With V trimmed by 2 bases and J by 5 bases, 4 bases remained unmatched. Germline-derived CDR1 and CDR2 are SGHTA and FQGNSA. This CDR3 contains 14 residues. CDR3 DNA: TGTGCCAGCAGCTTACAGGGGGCCCGAACTGAAGCTTTCTTT. It is translated as CASSLQGARTEAFF.

The CDR3 here is CATSLDSAGNTIYF. The CDR3 nucleotides read TGTGCCACCAGCCTTGACAGCGCCGGAAACACCATATATTTT. J is TRBJ1-3 and V is TRBV15; D possibly corresponds to TRBD1 (5 bases). The CDR3 loop spans 14 amino acids. CDR1 and CDR2 from the germline V gene are LNHNV and YYDKDF (reference sequence). Trimming pared 5 bases from V and 4 bases from J, leaving 12 bases between.

On this clone: The junction does not match germline at one end; this may be a read error. The J gene is TRBJ2-7, the V gene TRBV7-2; TRBD2 matches 11 bases. From germline, CDR1 is SGHTA and CDR2 FQGNSA. The CDR3 loop spans 16 amino acids. The CDR3 reads CASSLAGTSGGYEQYF. CDR3 coding DNA: TGTGCCAGTAGCTTAGCGGGGACTAGCGGAGGGTACGAGCAGTACTTC.

The chain joins TRBV28 to TRBJ1-2, with D possibly being TRBD1 (6 bases). The CDR3 runs to 13 residues. Germline lookup yields CDR1 MDHEN and CDR2 SYDVKM. Trimming shortened V by 6 bases and J by 4 bases, and 12 bases separated the two germline ends. The CDR3 reads CASRTTGSYGYTF. For the CDR3, the DNA is TGTGCCAGCAGAACGACAGGATCCTATGGCTACACCTTC.

This chain connects TRBV6-5 to TRBJ2-5; unclear D gene. V lost 5 bases and J 1 base, leaving 11 bases between the germline ends. Looked up from germline, CDR1 is MNHEY and CDR2 is SVGAGI. The CDR3 runs to 14 residues. CDR3 sequence reads: CASSQTDIQETQYF. The CDR3 DNA sequence: TGTGCCAGCAGTCAAACAGATATCCAAGAGACCCAGTACTTC.

This chain joins TRBV11-2 and TRBJ2-3, with D perhaps TRBD2 (5 bases). V lost 7 bases to trimming and J lost 4 bases, with 18 bases between them. Germline V gene lookup returns CDR1 SGHAT and CDR2 FQNNGV. The length of the CDR3 is 15 residues. The CDR3 loop reads CASTPLASFSDTQYF. As DNA, the CDR3 is TGTGCCAGCACCCCTTTGGCTAGCTTCTCAGATACGCAGTATTTT.

The CDR3 spells CASSQAGFYTEAFF. DNA for the CDR3: TGTGCCAGCAGCCAAGCGGGGTTTTACACTGAAGCTTTCTTT. The rearrangement joins TRBV14 to TRBJ1-1; D gene ambiguous. Germline lookup yields CDR1 SGHDN and CDR2 FVKESK. V shed 1 base and J shed 3 bases, with 9 bases lying between them. This CDR3 spans 14 amino acids.

The chain uses TRBV7-9 and TRBJ1-1; 8 positions agree with TRBD1. The CDR3 covers 15 residues. CDR1 and CDR2 from the germline V gene are SEHNR and FQNEAQ (reference sequence). Trimming took 5 bases from V and 2 from J; bases not matched to a gene: 7. The CDR3 coding sequence is TGTGCCAGCAGCGACAGGGGCGGTTCAAACACTGAAGCTTTCTTT. As protein: CASSDRGGSNTEAFF.

The V and J genes are TRBV19 and TRBJ2-1, with D uncertain. V lost 7 bases to trimming and J lost 4 bases, with 11 bases between them. CDR1 is LNHDA and CDR2 is SQIVND in the germline V gene (reference sequence). The CDR3 totals 13 residues. In DNA, the CDR3 is TGTGCCAGTATGCCCCTCGGGTACAATGAGCAGTTCTTC. It specifies CASMPLGYNEQFF.

The V call is TRBV10-3, the J call TRBJ1-2; the match to TRBD1 covers 7 bases. J gave up 0 bases and V 2 bases, and 6 bases lay outside the gene matches. The CDR3 totals 16 residues. Germline loops: CDR1 ENHRY, CDR2 SYGVKD. The CDR3 DNA reads TGTGCCATCAGTGAGGGGACAGCTACTACTAACTATGGCTACACCTTC. It yields the protein CAISEGTATTNYGYTF.

The V call is TRBV5-8, the J call TRBJ2-7; 8 bases agree with TRBD2. J was trimmed by 2 bases and V by 5 bases; bases with no gene match: 3. Germline assignment: CDR1 SGHTS and CDR2 YDEGEE. This CDR3 comprises 13 residues. The CDR3 region has the DNA TGTGCCAGCAGGAGCGGGAGTCCCTACGAGCAGTACTTC. Translating it yields CASRSGSPYEQYF.

The chain uses TRBV29-1 and TRBJ1-1; 7 positions match TRBD1. From germline, CDR1 is SQVTM and CDR2 ANQGSEA. With 4 bases clipped from V and 1 base from J, the junction kept 3 bases outside the gene matches. The CDR3 sequence is 13 residues long. The CDR3 here is CSVGRDRNTEAFF. The DNA for the CDR3 is TGCAGCGTTGGAAGGGACAGGAACACTGAAGCTTTCTTT. The full variable domain, its missing parts supplied by reference TRBV29-1 and TRBJ1-1, is SAVISQKPSRDICQRGTSLTIQCQVDSQVTMMFWYRQQPGQSLTLIATANQGSEATYESGFVIDKFPISRPNLTFSTLTVSNMSPEDSSIYLCSVGRDRNTEAFFGQGTRLTVV.

This sequence joins TRBV29-1 and TRBJ2-3; maybe TRBD2 (5 bases). Trimming cost V 6 bases and J 2 bases, with 15 bases left between them. Germline CDR1 reads SQVTM; CDR2 reads ANQGSEA. This CDR3 spans 14 amino acids. CDR3 residues: CSVAFPDYTDTQYF. CDR3 coding DNA: TGCAGCGTGGCGTTCCCCGACTACACAGATACGCAGTATTTT.

The V gene is TRBV27, the J gene TRBJ2-1; 11 positions agree with TRBD1. The CDR3 totals 15 residues. Germline V CDR1 and CDR2: MNHEY, SMNVEV (reference sequence). V dropped 3 bases and J dropped 4; count of bases not matched to a gene: 2. For the CDR3, the DNA is TGTGCCAGCAGTTTTGGGACAGGGGGGTACAATGAGCAGTTCTTC. Protein product: CASSFGTGGYNEQFF.

The chain combines TRBV18 with TRBJ1-3, with 8 bases lining up with TRBD1. V lost 3 bases, J lost 5 bases, and 6 bases stayed unmatched. CDR1 KGHSH and CDR2 LQKENI come from the germline V gene. This CDR3 has 15 amino acids. CDR3: CASSPLQGARNTIYF. CDR3 in DNA: TGTGCCAGCTCACCGCTTCAGGGGGCCAGAAACACCATATATTTT.

The chain carries TRBV5-4 and TRBJ2-7; 7 nucleotides align to TRBD1. Trimming cost V 4 bases and J 3 bases; bases outside gene matches: 10. Germline V gene lookup returns CDR1 SGHNT and CDR2 YYREEE (reference sequence). This CDR3 is 15 amino acids long. CDR3 sequence reads: CASSLPGQKIYEQYF. The CDR3 DNA follows: TGTGCCAGCAGCCTCCCGGGACAGAAAATCTACGAGCAGTACTTC.

The genes are TRBV30 and TRBJ1-5; maybe TRBD1 (6 bases). Germline loops: CDR1 GTSNPN, CDR2 SVGIG (reference sequence). This CDR3 comprises 16 residues. V shed 5 bases and J shed 0 bases, with 17 bases lying between them. The CDR3 protein is CAWPPAGTSSNQPQHF. CDR3 bases: TGTGCCTGGCCTCCAGCTGGGACAAGTAGCAATCAGCCCCAGCATTTT. The full variable domain, completed using reference TRBV30 and TRBJ1-5, is SQTIHQWPATLVQPVGSPLSLECTVEGTSNPNLYWYRQAAGRGLQLLFYSVGIGQISSEVPQNLSASRPQDRQFILSSKKLLLSDSGFYLCAWPPAGTSSNQPQHFGDGTRLSIL.

CDR3 in DNA: TGTGCCAGAGCCGGGACAGGGTACACGCCCCACCAGCCCCAGCATTTT. This gives the protein CARAGTGYTPHQPQHF. V and J are TRBV28 and TRBJ1-5, with 9 bases identical to TRBD1. The CDR3 totals 16 residues. With V trimmed by 9 bases and J by 7 bases, 16 bases remained unmatched. The V gene's germline CDR1 is MDHEN and CDR2 SYDVKM.

This sequence joins TRBV9 and TRBJ2-7, with D unclear. The V and J ends lost 4 bases and 0 bases respectively, with 11 bases between them. CDR1 and CDR2 from the germline V gene are SGDLS and YYNGEE. The CDR3 is made up of 14 amino acids. This chain's CDR3 is CASSPSAPSYEQYF. The CDR3 nucleotides are TGTGCCAGCAGCCCGAGCGCTCCCTCCTACGAGCAGTACTTC.

The chain employs TRBV28 and TRBJ2-7; D is unresolved. CDR1 is MDHEN and CDR2 is SYDVKM in the germline V gene. The V and J ends lost 8 bases and 3 bases respectively, with 14 bases between them. The CDR3 runs 13 residues. The CDR3 here is CASFNSRNYEQYF. The CDR3 DNA is TGTGCCAGCTTTAACAGCAGAAACTACGAGCAGTACTTC.

This chain links TRBV27 with TRBJ2-1; TRBD2 matches at 11 bases. The CDR3 length is 18 residues. V lost 3 bases and J lost 4; bases outside the gene matches: 11. The germline gives CDR1 MNHEY, CDR2 SMNVEV (reference sequence). CDR3 protein: CASSFKPSGRTTYNEQFF. CDR3 nucleotide sequence: TGTGCCAGCAGTTTTAAACCTAGCGGGAGGACCACTTACAATGAGCAGTTCTTC.

This chain uses TRBV14 with TRBJ2-1; 13 nucleotides match TRBD2. V was clipped by 1 base and J by 2 bases; unmatched bases: 2. The CDR3 loop spans 17 amino acids. CDR1 and CDR2 from the germline V gene are SGHDN and FVKESK. In nucleotides, the CDR3 is TGTGCCAGCAGCCAAGGGACTAGCGGGAGTCCCTACAATGAGCAGTTCTTC. It translates to CASSQGTSGSPYNEQFF.

This CDR3 is CASSESTSGIISYEQYF. As DNA, the CDR3 is TGTGCCAGCAGTGAAAGTACTAGCGGAATTATCTCCTACGAGCAGTACTTC. The rearrangement joins TRBV2 to TRBJ2-7; 8 bases match TRBD2. This CDR3 spans 17 amino acids. The germline CDR1 and CDR2 sequences are SNHLY and FYNNEI. The V gene end was trimmed by 2 bases and the J gene end by 0 bases; junction bases not matched to a gene: 9.

The chain's CDR3 is CASSIGTGNSYGYTF. CDR3 in DNA: TGTGCCAGTAGTATCGGGACAGGGAATAGTTATGGCTACACCTTC. This chain links TRBV19 with TRBJ1-2; TRBD1 agrees at 9 bases. The CDR3 consists of 15 residues. Losses at the gene ends were 3 bases for V and 5 bases for J; bases not matched to a gene: 7. Germline CDR1 reads LNHDA; CDR2 reads SQIVND (reference sequence).